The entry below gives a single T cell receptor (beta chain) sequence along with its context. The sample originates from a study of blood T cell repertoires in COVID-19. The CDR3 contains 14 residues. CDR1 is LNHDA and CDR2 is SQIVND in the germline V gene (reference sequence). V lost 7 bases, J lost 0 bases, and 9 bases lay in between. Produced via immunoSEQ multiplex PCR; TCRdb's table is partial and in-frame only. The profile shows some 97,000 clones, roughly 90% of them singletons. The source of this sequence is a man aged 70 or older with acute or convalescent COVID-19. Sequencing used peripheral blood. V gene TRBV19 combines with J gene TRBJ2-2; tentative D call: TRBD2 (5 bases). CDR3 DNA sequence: TGTGCCAGTATATCACTAGCGAACACCGGGGAGCTGTTTTTT. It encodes CASISLANTGELFF. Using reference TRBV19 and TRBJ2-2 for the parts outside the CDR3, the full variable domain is DGGITQSPKYLFRKEGQNVTLSCEQNLNHDAMYWYRQDPGQGLRLIYYSQIVNDFQKGDIAEGYSVSREKKESFPLTVTSAQKNPTAFYLCASISLANTGELFFGEGSRLTVL.